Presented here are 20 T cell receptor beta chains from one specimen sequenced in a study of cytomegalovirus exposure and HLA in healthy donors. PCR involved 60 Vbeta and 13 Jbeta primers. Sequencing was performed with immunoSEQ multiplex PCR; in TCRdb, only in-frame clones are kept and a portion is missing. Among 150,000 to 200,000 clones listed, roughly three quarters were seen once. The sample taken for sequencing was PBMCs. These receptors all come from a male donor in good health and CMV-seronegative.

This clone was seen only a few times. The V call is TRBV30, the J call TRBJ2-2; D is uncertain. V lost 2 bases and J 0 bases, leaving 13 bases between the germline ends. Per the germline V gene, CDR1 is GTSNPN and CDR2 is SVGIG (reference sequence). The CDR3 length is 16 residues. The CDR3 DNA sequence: TGTGCCTGGAGTAAGCGAAGCGTATCGAACACCGGGGAGCTGTTTTTT. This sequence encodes CAWSKRSVSNTGELFF.

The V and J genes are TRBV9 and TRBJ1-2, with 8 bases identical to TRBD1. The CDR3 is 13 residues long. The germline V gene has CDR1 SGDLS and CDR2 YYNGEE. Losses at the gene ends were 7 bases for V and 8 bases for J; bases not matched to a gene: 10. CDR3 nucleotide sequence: TGTGCCAGCTCCGCGGCGACAGGGGACGGCTACACCTTC. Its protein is CASSAATGDGYTF.

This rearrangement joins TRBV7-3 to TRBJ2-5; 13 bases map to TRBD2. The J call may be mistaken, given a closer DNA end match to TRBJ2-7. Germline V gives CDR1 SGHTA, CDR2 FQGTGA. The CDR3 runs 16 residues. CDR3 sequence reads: CASSLSGTSGTYEQYF. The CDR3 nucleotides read TGTGCCAGCAGCTTAAGTGGGACTAGCGGGACCTACGAGCAGTACTTC.

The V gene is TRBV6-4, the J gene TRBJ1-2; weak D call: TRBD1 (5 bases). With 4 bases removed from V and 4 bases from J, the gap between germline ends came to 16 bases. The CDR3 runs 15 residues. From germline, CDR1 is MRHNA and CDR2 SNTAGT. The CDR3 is CASSVNAGRSYGYTF. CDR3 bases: TGTGCCAGCAGTGTAAATGCAGGGAGGAGCTATGGCTACACCTTC.

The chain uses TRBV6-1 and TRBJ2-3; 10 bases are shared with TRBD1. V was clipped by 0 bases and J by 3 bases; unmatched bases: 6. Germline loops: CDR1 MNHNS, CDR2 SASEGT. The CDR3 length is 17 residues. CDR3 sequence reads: CASSEALGQGQTDTQYF. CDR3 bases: TGTGCCAGCAGTGAAGCGCTGGGACAGGGGCAAACAGATACGCAGTATTTT.

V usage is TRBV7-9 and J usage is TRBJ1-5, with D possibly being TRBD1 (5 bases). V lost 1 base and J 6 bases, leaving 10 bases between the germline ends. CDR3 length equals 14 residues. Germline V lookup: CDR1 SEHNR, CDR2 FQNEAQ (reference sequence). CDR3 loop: CASSLEGRGQPQHF. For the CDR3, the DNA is TGTGCCAGCAGCTTAGAAGGGAGGGGTCAGCCCCAGCATTTT.

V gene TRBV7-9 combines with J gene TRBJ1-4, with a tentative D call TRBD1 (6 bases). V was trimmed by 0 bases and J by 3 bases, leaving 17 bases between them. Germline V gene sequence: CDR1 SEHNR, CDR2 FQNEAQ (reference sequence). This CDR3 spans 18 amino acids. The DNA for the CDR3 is TGTGCCAGCAGCTTAGCCCCCCTGGGGGGGGCGGCTAATGAAAAACTGTTTTTT. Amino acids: CASSLAPLGGAANEKLFF.

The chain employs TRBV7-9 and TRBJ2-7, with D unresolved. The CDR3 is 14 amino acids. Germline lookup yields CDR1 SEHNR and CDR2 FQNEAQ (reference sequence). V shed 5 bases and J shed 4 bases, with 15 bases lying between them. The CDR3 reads CASSPKASRYEQYF. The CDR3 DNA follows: TGTGCCAGCAGCCCCAAGGCATCTAGATACGAGCAGTACTTC.

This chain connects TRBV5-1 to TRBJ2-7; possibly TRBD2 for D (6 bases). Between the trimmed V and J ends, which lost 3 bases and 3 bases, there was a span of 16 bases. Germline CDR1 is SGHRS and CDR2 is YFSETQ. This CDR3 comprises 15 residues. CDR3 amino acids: CASSSAGTSVYEQYF. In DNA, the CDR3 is TGCGCCAGCAGCTCGGCAGGGACTTCAGTCTACGAGCAGTACTTC.

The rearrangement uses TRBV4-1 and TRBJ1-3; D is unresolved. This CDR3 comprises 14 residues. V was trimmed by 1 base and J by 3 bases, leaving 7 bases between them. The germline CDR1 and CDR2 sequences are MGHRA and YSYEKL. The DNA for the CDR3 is TGCGCCAGCAGCCAAGTAAGCCGTGGAAACACCATATATTTT. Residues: CASSQVSRGNTIYF.

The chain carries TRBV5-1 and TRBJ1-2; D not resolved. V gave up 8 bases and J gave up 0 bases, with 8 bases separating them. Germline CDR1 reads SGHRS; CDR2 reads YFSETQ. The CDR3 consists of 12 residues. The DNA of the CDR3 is TGCGCCAGTTCCGGAGCTAACTATGGCTACACCTTC. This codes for CASSGANYGYTF.

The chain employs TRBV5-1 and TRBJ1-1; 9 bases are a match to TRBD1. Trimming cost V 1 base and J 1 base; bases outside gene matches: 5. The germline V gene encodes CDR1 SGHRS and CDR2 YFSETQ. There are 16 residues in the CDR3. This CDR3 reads CASSLTHRGPNTEAFF. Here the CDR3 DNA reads TGCGCCAGCAGCTTGACTCACAGGGGGCCGAACACTGAAGCTTTCTTT. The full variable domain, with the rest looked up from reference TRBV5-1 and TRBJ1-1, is KAGVTQTPRYLIKTRGQQVTLSCSPISGHRSVSWYQQTPGQGLQFLFEYFSETQRNKGNFPGRFSGRQFSNSRSEMNVSTLELGDSALYLCASSLTHRGPNTEAFFGQGTRLTVV.

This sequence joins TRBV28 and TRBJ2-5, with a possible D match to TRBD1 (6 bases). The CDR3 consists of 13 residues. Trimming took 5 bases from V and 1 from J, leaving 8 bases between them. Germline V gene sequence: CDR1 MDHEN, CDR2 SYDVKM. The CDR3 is CASSRTAQETQYF. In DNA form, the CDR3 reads TGTGCCAGCAGTCGGACAGCCCAAGAGACCCAGTACTTC. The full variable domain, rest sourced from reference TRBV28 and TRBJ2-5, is DVKVTQSSRYLVKRTGEKVFLECVQDMDHENMFWYRQDPGLGLRLIYFSYDVKMKEKGDIPEGYSVSREKKERFSLILESASTNQTSMYLCASSRTAQETQYFGPGTRLLVL.

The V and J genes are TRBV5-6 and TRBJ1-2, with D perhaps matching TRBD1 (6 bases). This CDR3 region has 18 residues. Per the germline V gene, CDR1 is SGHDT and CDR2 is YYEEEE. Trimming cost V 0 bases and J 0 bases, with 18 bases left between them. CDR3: CASSLASPGQQPNYGYTF. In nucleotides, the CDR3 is TGTGCCAGCAGCTTGGCCTCTCCTGGACAGCAACCTAACTATGGCTACACCTTC. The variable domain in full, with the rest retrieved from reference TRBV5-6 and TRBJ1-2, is DAGVTQSPTHLIKTRGQQVTLRCSPKSGHDTVSWYQQALGQGPQFIFQYYEEEERQRGNFPDRFSGHQFPNYSSELNVNALLLGDSALYLCASSLASPGQQPNYGYTFGSGTRLTVV.

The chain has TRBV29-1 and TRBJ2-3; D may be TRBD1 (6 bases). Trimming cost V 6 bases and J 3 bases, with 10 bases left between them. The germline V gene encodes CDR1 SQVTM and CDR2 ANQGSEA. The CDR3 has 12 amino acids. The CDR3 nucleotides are TGCAGCGTGGACACAGGGACAGATACGCAGTATTTT. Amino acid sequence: CSVDTGTDTQYF.

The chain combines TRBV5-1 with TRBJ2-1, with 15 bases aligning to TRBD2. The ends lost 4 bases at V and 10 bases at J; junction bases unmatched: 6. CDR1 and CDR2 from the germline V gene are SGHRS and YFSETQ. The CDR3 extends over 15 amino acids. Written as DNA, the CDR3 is TGCGCCAGCAGCCGGGGACTAGCGGGAGGACAGGAGCAGTTCTTC. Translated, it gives CASSRGLAGGQEQFF.

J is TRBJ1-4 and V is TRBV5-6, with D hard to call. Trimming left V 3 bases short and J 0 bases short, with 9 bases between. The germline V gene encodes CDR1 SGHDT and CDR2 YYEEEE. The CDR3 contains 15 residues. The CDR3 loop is CASSSPSATNEKLFF. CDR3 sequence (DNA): TGTGCCAGCAGCTCCCCCTCAGCAACTAATGAAAAACTGTTTTTT. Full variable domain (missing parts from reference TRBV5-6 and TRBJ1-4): DAGVTQSPTHLIKTRGQQVTLRCSPKSGHDTVSWYQQALGQGPQFIFQYYEEEERQRGNFPDRFSGHQFPNYSSELNVNALLLGDSALYLCASSSPSATNEKLFFGSGTQLSVL.

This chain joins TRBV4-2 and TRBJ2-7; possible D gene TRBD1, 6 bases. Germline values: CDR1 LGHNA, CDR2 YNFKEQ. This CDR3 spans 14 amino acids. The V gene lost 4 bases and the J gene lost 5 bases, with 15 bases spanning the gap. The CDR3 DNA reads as TGTGCCAGCAGCCGTGAGACAGGAGTCAACGAGCAGTACTTC. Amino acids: CASSRETGVNEQYF.

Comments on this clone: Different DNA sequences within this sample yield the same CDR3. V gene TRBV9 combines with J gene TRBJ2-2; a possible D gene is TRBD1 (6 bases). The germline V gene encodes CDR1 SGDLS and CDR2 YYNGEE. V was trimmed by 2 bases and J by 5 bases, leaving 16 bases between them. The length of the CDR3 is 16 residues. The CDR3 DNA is TGTGCCAGCAGCGTGGAACAGGGTGGTTGGACCGGGGAGCTGTTTTTT. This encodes CASSVEQGGWTGELFF.

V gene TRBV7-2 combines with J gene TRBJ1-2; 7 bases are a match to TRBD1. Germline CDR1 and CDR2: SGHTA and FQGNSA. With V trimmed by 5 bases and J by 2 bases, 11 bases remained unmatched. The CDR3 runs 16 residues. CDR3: CASSTGPTGQNYGYTF. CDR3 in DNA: TGTGCCAGCAGCACAGGACCGACGGGACAGAACTATGGCTACACCTTC. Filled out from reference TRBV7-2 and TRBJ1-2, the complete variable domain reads GAGVSQSPSNKVTEKGKDVELRCDPISGHTALYWYRQSLGQGLEFLIYFQGNSAPDKSGLPSDRFSAERTGGSVSTLTIQRTQQEDSAVYLCASSTGPTGQNYGYTFGSGTRLTVV.